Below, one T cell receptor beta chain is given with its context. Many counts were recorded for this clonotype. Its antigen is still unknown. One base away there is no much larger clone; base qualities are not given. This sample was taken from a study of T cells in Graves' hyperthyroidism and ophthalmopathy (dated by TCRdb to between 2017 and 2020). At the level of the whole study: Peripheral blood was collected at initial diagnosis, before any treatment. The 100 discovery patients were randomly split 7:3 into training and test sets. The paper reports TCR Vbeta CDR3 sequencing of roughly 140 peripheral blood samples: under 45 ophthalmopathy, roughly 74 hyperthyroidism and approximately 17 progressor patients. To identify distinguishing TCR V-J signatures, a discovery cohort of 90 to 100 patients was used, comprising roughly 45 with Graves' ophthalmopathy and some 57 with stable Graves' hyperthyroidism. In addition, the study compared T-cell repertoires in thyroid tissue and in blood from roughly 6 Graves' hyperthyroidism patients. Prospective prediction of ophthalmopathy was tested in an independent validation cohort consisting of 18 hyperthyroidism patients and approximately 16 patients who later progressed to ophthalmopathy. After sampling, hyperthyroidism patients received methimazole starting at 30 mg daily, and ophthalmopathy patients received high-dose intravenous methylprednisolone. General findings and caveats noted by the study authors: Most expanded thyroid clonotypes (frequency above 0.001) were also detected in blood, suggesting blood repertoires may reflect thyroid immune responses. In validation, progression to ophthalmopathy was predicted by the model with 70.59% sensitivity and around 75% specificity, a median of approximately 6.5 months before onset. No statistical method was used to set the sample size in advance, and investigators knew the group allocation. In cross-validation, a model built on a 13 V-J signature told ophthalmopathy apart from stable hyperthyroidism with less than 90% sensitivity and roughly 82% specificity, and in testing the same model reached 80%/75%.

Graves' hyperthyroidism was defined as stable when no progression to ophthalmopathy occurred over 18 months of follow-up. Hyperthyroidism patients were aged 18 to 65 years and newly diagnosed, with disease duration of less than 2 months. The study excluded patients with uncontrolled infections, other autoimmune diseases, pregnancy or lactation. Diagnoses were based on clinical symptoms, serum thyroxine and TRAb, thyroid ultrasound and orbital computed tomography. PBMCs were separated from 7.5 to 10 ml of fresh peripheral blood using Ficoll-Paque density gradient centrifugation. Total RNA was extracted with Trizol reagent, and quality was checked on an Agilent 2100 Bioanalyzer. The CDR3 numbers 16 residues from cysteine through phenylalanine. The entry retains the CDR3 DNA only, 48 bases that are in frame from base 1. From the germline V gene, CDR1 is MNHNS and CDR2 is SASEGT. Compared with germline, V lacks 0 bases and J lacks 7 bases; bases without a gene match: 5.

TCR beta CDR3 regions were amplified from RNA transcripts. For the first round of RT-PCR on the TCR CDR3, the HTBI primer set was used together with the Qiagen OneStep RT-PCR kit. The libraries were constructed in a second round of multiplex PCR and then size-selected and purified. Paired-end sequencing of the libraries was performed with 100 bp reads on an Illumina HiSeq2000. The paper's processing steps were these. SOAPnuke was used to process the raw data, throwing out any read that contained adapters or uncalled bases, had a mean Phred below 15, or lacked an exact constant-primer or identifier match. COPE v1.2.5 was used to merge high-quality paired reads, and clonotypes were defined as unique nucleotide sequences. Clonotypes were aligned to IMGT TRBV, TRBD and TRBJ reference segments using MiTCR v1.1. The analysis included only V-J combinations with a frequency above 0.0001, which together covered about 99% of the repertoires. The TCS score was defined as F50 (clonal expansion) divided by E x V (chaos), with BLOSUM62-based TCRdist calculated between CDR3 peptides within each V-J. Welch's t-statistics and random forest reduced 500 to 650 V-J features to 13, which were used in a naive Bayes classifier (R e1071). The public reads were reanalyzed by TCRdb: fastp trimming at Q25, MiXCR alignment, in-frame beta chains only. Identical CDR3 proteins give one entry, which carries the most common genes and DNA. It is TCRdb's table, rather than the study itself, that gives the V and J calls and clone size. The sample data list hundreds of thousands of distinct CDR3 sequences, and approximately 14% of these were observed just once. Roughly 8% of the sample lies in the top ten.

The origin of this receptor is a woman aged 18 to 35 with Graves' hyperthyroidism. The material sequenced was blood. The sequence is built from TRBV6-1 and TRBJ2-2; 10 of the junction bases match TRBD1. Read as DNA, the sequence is TGTGCCAGCAGTGAAGCGCCGGGACAGGGGAGCGGGGAGCTGTTTTTT. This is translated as CASSEAPGQGSGELFF.